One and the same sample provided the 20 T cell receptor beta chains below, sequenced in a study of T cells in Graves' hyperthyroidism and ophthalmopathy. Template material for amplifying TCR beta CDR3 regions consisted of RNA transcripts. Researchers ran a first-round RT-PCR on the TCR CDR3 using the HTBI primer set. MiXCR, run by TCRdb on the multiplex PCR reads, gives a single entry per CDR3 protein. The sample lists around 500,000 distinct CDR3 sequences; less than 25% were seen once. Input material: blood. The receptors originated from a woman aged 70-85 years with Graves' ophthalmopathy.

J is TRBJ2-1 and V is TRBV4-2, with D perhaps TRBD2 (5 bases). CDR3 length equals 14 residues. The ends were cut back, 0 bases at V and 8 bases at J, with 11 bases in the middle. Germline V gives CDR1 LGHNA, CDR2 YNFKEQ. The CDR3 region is CASSQDAHGDEQFF. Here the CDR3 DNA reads TGTGCCAGCAGCCAAGACGCCCACGGGGATGAGCAGTTCTTC.

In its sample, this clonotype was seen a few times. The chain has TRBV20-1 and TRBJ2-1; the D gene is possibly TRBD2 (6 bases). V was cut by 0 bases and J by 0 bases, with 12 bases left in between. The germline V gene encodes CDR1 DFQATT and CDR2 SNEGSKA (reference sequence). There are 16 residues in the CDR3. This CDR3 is CSARERAGSSYNEQFF. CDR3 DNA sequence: TGCAGTGCTAGAGAGCGGGCGGGAAGCTCCTACAATGAGCAGTTCTTC.

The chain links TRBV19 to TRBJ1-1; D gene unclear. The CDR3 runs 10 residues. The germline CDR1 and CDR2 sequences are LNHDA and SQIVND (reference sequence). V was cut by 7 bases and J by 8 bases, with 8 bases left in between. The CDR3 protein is CASTGAEAFF. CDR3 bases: TGTGCCAGTACAGGTGCCGAAGCTTTCTTT.

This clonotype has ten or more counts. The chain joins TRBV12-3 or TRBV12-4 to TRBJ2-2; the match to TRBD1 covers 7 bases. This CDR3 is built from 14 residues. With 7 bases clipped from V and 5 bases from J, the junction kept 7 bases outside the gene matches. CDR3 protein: CASTPTGVTGELFF. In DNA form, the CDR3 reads TGTGCCAGCACTCCTACAGGGGTTACCGGGGAGCTGTTTTTT.

CDR3 residues: CASGPYEASKNIQYF. CDR3 in DNA: TGTGCTAGTGGTCCCTATGAAGCGAGCAAAAACATTCAGTACTTC. This sequence joins TRBV12-5 and TRBJ2-4; D not certain. This CDR3 comprises 15 residues. Trimming stripped 5 bases from V and 3 bases from J, with 14 bases between. Germline V lookup: CDR1 LGHNT, CDR2 FRNRAP. Full variable domain (rest looked up from reference TRBV12-5 and TRBJ2-4): DARVTQTPRHKVTEMGQEVTMRCQPILGHNTVFWYRQTMMQGLELLAYFRNRAPLDDSGMPKDRFSAEMPDATLATLKIQPSEPRDSAVYFCASGPYEASKNIQYFGAGTRLSVL.

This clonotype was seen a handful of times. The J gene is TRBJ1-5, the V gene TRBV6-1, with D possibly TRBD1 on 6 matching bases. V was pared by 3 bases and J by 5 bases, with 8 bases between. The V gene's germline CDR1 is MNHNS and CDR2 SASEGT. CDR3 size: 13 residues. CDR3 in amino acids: CASSDQGHQPQHF. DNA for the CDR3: TGTGCCAGCAGTGACCAGGGGCATCAGCCCCAGCATTTT.

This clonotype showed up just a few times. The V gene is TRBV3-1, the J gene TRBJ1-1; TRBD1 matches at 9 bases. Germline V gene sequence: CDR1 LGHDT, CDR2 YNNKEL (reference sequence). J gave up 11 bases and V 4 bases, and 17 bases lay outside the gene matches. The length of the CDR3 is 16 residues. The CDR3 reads CASSPGQGFEIFGAFF. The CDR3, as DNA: TGTGCCAGCAGCCCGGGACAGGGCTTCGAAATATTCGGGGCTTTCTTT.

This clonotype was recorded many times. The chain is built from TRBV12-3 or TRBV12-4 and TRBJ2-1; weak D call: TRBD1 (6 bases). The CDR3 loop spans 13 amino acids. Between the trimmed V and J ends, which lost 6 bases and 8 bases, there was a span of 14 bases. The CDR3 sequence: CASRRDTLDEQFF. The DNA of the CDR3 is TGTGCCAGCAGAAGGGACACCCTCGATGAGCAGTTCTTC.

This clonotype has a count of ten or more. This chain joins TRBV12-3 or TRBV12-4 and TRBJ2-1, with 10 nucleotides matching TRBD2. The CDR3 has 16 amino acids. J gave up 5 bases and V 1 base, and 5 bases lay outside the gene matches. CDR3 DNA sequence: TGTGCCAGCAGTTTAGACCTAGCGGGAGCCCACAATGAGCAGTTCTTC. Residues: CASSLDLAGAHNEQFF.

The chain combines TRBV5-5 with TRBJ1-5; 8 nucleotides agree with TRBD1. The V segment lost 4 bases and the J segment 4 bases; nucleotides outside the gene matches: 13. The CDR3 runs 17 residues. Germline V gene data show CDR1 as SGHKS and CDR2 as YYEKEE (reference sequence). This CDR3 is CASSPGGQVRSNQPQHF. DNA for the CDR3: TGTGCCAGCAGCCCCGGGGGACAGGTGAGGAGTAATCAGCCCCAGCATTTT.

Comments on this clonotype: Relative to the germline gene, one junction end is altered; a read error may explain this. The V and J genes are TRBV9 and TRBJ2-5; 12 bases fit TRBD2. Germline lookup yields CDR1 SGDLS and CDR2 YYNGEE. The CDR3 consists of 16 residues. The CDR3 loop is CASRVAPSGRGETQYF. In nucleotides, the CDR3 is TGTGCCAGCAGGGTAGCGCCTAGCGGGAGGGGAGAGACCCAGTACTTC.

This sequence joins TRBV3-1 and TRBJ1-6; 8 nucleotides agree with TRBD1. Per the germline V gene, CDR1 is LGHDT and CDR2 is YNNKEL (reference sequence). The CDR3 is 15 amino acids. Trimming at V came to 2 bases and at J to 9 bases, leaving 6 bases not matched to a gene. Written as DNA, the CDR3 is TGTGCCAGCAGCCAATACCCAGGGGGCCTTTCACCCCTCCACTTT. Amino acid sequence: CASSQYPGGLSPLHF. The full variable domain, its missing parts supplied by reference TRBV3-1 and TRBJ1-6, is DTAVSQTPKYLVTQMGNDKSIKCEQNLGHDTMYWYKQDSKKFLKIMFSYNNKELIINETVPNRFSPKSPDKAHLNLHINSLELGDSAVYFCASSQYPGGLSPLHFGNGTRLTVT.

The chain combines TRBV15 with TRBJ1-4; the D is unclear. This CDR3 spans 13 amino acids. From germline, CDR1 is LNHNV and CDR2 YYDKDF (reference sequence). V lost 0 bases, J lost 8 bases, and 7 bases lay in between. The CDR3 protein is CATSRDLGEKLFF. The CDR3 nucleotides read TGTGCCACCAGCAGAGATCTTGGGGAAAAACTGTTTTTT.

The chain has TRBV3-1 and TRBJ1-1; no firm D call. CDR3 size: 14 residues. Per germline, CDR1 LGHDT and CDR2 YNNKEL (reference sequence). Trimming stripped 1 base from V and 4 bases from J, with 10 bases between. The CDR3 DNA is TGTGCCAGCAGCCAAGTTTCCGGATTCACTGAAGCTTTCTTT. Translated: CASSQVSGFTEAFF.

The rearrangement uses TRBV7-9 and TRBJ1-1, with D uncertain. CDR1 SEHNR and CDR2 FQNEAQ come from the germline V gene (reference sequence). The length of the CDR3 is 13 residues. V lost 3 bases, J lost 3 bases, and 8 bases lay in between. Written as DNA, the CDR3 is TGTGCCAGCAGCTTTTGGGGATACACTGAAGCTTTCTTT. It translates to CASSFWGYTEAFF.

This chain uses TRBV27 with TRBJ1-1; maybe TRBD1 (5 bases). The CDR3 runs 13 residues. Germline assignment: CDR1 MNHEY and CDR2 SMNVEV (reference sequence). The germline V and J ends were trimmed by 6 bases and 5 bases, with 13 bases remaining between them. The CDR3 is CASRGRRFTEAFF. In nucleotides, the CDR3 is TGTGCCAGCAGGGGGCGAAGGTTTACTGAAGCTTTCTTT.

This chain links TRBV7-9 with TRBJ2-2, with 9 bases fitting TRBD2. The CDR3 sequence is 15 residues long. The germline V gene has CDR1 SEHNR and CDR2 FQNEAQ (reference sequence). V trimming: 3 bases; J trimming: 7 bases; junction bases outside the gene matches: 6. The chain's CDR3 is CASSFSGSGGGELFF. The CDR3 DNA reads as TGTGCCAGCAGCTTTAGCGGGAGCGGTGGCGGGGAGCTGTTTTTT.

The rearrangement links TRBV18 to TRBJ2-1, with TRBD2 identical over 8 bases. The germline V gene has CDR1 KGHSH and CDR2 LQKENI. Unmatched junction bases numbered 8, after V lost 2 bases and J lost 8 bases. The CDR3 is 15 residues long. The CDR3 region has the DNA TGTGCCAGCTCACCATCTAGCCGGGAGGGGTATGAGCAGTTCTTC. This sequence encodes CASSPSSREGYEQFF.

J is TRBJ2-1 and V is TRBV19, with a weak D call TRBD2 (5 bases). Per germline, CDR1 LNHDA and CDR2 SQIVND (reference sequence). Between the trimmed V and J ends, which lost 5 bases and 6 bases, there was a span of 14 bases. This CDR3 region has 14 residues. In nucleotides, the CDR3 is TGTGCCAGTAGTTTTGGACTCTTCTTCAATGAGCAGTTCTTC. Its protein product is CASSFGLFFNEQFF.

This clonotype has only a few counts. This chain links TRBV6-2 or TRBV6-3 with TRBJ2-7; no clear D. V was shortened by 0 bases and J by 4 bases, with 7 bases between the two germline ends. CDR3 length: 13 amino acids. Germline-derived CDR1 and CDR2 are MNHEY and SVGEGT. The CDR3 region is CASSYSRPYEQYF. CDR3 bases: TGTGCCAGCAGTTACTCGAGACCGTACGAGCAGTACTTC.